Listed here are 6 T cell receptor beta chains from one sample, sequenced in a study of shared clonotypes between healthy human individuals. TCRdb's copy holds only in-frame clones and misses some; the assay was immunoSEQ multiplex PCR. The repertoire holds about 600,000 clones, with 95% to 98% as singletons. Specimen: naive CD4+ T cells sorted from blood. Subset meaning: CD45RA+ positively selected. The receptors were sampled from a woman aged 25-40 years in good health.

V gene TRBV27 combines with J gene TRBJ1-1; D perhaps matches TRBD1 (6 bases). The germline V and J ends were trimmed by 4 bases and 1 base, with 16 bases remaining between them. The CDR3 has 16 amino acids. CDR1 is MNHEY, CDR2 SMNVEV, per germline (reference sequence). The DNA for the CDR3 is TGTGCCAGCAGTTATGTGGCGGGGGCGGGGAACACTGAAGCTTTCTTT. Translated: CASSYVAGAGNTEAFF.

The genes are TRBV12-2 and TRBJ2-2; the DNA was not used to check the table's D call, TRBD2. TRBV12-2 is annotated as a pseudogene. This CDR3 spans 18 amino acids. CDR3 protein: CASRSKGRLAGETGELFF. CDR3 bases: TGTGCAAGTCGCTCAAAGGGGCGACTAGCGGGAGAAACCGGGGAGCTGTTTTTT.

V is TRBV28 and J is TRBJ1-3; D is perhaps TRBD1 (5 bases). V lost 4 bases to trimming and J lost 2 bases, with 12 bases between them. This CDR3 has 15 amino acids. Germline assignment: CDR1 MDHEN and CDR2 SYDVKM. The CDR3 is CASSSWGGAGNTIYF. The CDR3 DNA reads as TGTGCCAGCAGTTCCTGGGGGGGGGCTGGAAACACCATATATTTT.

V and J are TRBV4-1 and TRBJ2-3, with D possibly matching TRBD2 (5 bases). The CDR3 has 13 residues. V was cut by 0 bases and J by 6 bases, with 7 bases left in between. Germline assignment: CDR1 MGHRA and CDR2 YSYEKL. For the CDR3, the DNA is TGCGCCAGCAGCCAAGAGACTATTGATACGCAGTATTTT. Translation: CASSQETIDTQYF.

The rearrangement links TRBV10-1 to TRBJ2-6; D uncertain. Trimming shortened V by 2 bases and J by 5 bases, and 13 bases separated the two germline ends. Germline V lookup: CDR1 WNHNN, CDR2 SYGVQD (reference sequence). The CDR3 runs to 16 residues. The CDR3: CASSEASQSRANVLTF. For the CDR3, the DNA is TGCGCCAGCAGTGAGGCGTCACAAAGTCGGGCCAACGTCCTGACTTTC.

The chain uses TRBV28 and TRBJ2-5; 8 bases match TRBD2. The end of the DNA fits TRBJ2-7 better, so the J call may be wrong. CDR3 length equals 15 residues. Germline V gene sequence: CDR1 MDHEN, CDR2 SYDVKM. The CDR3 DNA sequence: TGTGCCAGCAGTGGTAGACTAGCGCCCTGGGGCGAGCAGTACTTC. Protein sequence: CASSGRLAPWGEQYF.